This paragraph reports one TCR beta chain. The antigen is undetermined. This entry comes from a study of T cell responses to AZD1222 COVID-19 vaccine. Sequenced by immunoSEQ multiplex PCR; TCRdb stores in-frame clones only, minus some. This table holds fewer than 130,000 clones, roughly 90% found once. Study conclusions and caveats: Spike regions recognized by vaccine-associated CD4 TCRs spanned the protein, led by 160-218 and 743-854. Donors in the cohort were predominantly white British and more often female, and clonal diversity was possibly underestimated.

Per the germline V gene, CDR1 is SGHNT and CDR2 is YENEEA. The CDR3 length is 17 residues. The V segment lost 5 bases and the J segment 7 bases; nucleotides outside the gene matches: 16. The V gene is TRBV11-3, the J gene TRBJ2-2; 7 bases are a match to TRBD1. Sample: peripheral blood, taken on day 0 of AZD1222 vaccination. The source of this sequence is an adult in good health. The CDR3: CASSMAVATGRIGELFF. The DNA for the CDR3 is TGTGCCAGCAGCATGGCTGTGGCGACAGGGAGAATCGGGGAGCTGTTTTTT.